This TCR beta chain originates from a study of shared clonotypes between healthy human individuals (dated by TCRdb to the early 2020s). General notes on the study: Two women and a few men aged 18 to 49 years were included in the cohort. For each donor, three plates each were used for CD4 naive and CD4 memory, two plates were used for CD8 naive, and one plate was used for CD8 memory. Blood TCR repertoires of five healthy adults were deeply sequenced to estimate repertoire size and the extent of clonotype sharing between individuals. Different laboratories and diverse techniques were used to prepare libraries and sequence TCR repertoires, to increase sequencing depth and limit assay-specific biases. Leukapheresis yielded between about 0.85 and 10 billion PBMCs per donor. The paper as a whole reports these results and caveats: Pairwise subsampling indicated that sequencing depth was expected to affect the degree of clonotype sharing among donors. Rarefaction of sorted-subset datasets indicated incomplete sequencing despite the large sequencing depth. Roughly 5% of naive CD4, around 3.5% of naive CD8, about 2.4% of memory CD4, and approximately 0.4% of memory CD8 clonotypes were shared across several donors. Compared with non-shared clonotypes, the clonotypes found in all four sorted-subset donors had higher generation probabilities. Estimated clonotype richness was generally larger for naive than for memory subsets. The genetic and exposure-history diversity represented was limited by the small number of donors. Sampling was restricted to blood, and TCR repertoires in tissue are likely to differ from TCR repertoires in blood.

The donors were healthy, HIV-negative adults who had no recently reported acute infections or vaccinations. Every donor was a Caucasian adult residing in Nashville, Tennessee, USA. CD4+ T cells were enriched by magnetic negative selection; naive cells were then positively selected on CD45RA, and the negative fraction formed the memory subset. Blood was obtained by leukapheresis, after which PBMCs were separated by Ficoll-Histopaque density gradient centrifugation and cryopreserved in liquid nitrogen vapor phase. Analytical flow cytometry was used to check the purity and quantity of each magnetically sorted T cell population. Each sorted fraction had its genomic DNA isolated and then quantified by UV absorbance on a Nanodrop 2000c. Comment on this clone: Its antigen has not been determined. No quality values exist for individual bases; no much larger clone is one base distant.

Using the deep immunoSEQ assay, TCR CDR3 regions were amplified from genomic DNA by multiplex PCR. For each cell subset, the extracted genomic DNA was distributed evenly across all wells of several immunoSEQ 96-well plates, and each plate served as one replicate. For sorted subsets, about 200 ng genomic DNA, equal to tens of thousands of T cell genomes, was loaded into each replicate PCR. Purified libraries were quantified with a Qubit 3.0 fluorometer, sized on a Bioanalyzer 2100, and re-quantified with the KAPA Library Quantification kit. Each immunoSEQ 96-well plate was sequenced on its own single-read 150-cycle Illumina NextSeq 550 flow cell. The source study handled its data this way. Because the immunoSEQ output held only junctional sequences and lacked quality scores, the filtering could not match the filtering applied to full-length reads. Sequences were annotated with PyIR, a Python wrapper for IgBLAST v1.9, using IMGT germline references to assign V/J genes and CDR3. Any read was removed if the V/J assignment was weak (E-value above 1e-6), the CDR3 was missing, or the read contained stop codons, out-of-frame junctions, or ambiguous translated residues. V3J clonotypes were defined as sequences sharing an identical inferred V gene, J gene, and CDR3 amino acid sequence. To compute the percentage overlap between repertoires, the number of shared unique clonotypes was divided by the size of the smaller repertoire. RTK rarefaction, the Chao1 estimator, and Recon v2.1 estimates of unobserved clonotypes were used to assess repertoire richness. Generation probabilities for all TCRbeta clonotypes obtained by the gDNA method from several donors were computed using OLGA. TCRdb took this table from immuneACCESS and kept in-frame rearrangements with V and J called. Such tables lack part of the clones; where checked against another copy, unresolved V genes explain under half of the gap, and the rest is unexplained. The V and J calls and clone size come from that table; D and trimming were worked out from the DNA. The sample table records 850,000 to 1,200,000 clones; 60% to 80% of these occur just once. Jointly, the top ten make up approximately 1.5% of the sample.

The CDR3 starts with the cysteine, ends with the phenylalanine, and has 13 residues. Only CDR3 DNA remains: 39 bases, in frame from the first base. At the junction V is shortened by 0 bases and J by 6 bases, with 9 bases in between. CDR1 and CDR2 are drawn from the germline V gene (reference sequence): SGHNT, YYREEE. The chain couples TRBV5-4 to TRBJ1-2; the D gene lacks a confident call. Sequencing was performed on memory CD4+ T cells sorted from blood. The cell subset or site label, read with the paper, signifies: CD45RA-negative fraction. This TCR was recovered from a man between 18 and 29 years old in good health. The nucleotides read TGTGCCAGCAGCTTGGCGGCAGAGCATGGCTACACCTTC. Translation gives CASSLAAEHGYTF.